Following are 32 T cell receptor beta chains from one sample sequenced in a study of CD8+ T cells in alopecia areata. Treatment reported: oral pan-JAK inhibitor, 5-10 mg twice daily. Extracted from the samples, RNA was reverse transcribed into cDNA to serve as the sequencing template. The method was immunoSEQ multiplex PCR; TCRdb's version includes in-frame clones alone and lacks a portion of them. The sample holds hundreds of thousands of clones, roughly 66% seen once. This sample comprised CD4+ T cells sorted from blood, obtained around week 44, from a patient treated with tofacitinib. These receptor sequences come from a human donor with alopecia areata.

The chain joins TRBV28 to TRBJ2-3; D is undetermined. Germline V CDR1 and CDR2: MDHEN, SYDVKM. V lost 9 bases and J lost 10, with 17 bases in between. This CDR3 is built from 12 residues. In DNA, the CDR3 is TGTGCCAGTGAGAGTCGCGGTCGGGCGCAGTATTTT. Its translation is CASESRGRAQYF.

The chain is built from TRBV5-6 and TRBJ2-1; D possibly corresponds to TRBD2 (5 bases). Trimming pared 4 bases from V and 1 base from J, leaving 18 bases between. Germline CDR1 SGHDT, CDR2 YYEEEE. The CDR3 consists of 17 residues. In DNA form, the CDR3 reads TGTGCCAGCAGCCCGGGTTTGAGGGCCATATCCTACAATGAGCAGTTCTTC. Amino acid sequence: CASSPGLRAISYNEQFF.

This clone has more than one count but fewer than ten. This rearrangement joins TRBV29-1 to TRBJ2-7; 7 bases align to TRBD2. The CDR3 spans 14 residues. Germline CDR1 and CDR2: SQVTM and ANQGSEA. The V segment lost 6 bases and the J segment 5 bases; nucleotides outside the gene matches: 13. The CDR3 nucleotides read TGCAGCGTCTCCCAGGGTGGCGGGGGAAACGAGCAGTACTTC. This translates into CSVSQGGGGNEQYF.

In its sample, this clone was seen a few times. This chain uses TRBV5-1 with TRBJ2-6; D is tentatively TRBD1 or TRBD2 (5 bases each). This CDR3 contains 16 residues. Germline V gene sequence: CDR1 SGHRS, CDR2 YFSETQ. Trimming took off 5 bases at V and 0 bases at J, with 12 bases between the two ends. CDR3 sequence: CASRGTESSGANVLTF. The CDR3 coding sequence is TGCGCCAGCAGAGGGACCGAAAGCTCTGGGGCCAACGTCCTGACTTTC. Together with reference TRBV5-1 and TRBJ2-6, the CDR3 gives the full variable domain: KAGVTQTPRYLIKTRGQQVTLSCSPISGHRSVSWYQQTPGQGLQFLFEYFSETQRNKGNFPGRFSGRQFSNSRSEMNVSTLELGDSALYLCASRGTESSGANVLTFGAGSRLTVL.

V is TRBV29-1 and J is TRBJ2-3; 9 bases fit TRBD2. The length of the CDR3 is 14 residues. Germline-derived CDR1 and CDR2 are SQVTM and ANQGSEA. J gave up 1 base and V 4 bases, and 3 bases lay outside the gene matches. The CDR3 region is CSVAGLARTDTQYF. As DNA, the CDR3 is TGCAGCGTTGCGGGACTAGCCCGCACAGATACGCAGTATTTT.

The sample holds a few counts of this clone. CDR3 in amino acids: CASSLGTGISYEQYF. In DNA form, the CDR3 reads TGCGCCAGCAGCTTGGGGACAGGTATCTCCTACGAGCAGTACTTC. This chain joins TRBV5-1 and TRBJ2-7; 7 bases agree with TRBD1. With V trimmed by 0 bases and J by 0 bases, 3 bases remained unmatched. The CDR3 length is 15 residues. Germline V lookup: CDR1 SGHRS, CDR2 YFSETQ.

The chain is built from TRBV10-3 and TRBJ2-2; D is possibly TRBD1 (5 bases). The germline V and J ends were trimmed by 2 bases and 7 bases, with 8 bases remaining between them. The CDR3 contains 13 residues. The V gene's germline CDR1 is ENHRY and CDR2 SYGVKD. The CDR3 nucleotides are TGTGCCATCAGTGAGGGGGCTGGCGGGGAGCTGTTTTTT. Its translation is CAISEGAGGELFF.

The chain carries TRBV9 and TRBJ1-5; possibly TRBD1 for D (6 bases). The CDR3 loop spans 14 amino acids. V was clipped by 3 bases and J by 1 base, with 8 bases between them. Germline V gives CDR1 SGDLS, CDR2 YYNGEE. The chain's CDR3 is CASSGGQSNQPQHF. The CDR3 coding sequence is TGTGCCAGCAGCGGTGGACAGAGCAATCAGCCCCAGCATTTT.

CDR3 sequence: CASSHGRTFYEQYF. The CDR3, as DNA: TGCGCCAGCAGCCACGGACGGACCTTCTACGAGCAGTACTTC. The chain carries TRBV4-3 and TRBJ2-7; D uncertain. The CDR3 runs to 14 residues. Germline assignment: CDR1 LGHNA and CDR2 YSLEER. V was cut by 3 bases and J by 3 bases, with 12 bases left in between.

The V and J genes are TRBV2 and TRBJ1-5; D not certain. From germline, CDR1 is SNHLY and CDR2 FYNNEI. This CDR3 region has 13 residues. The V gene lost 6 bases and the J gene lost 1 base, with 7 bases spanning the gap. CDR3 sequence reads: CASRTESNQPQHF. CDR3 coding DNA: TGTGCCAGCAGGACGGAAAGCAATCAGCCCCAGCATTTT.

This clone has only a few counts. The CDR3 DNA is TGTGCCAGTAGTATCTCCAGCGGGGACTCCTACGAGCAGTACTTC. Amino acids: CASSISSGDSYEQYF. The chain is built from TRBV19 and TRBJ2-7, with 7 bases aligning to TRBD2. V lost 3 bases, J lost 0 bases, and 5 bases stayed unmatched. CDR1 LNHDA and CDR2 SQIVND come from the germline V gene (reference sequence). CDR3 length: 15 amino acids.

The chain has TRBV5-1 and TRBJ2-5, with D perhaps matching TRBD1 (6 bases). Per germline, CDR1 SGHRS and CDR2 YFSETQ. The CDR3 runs to 13 residues. V lost 1 base and J lost 4, with 8 bases in between. CDR3 amino acids: CASSLTGTETQYF. The CDR3 DNA sequence: TGCGCCAGCAGCTTGACAGGGACAGAGACCCAGTACTTC. Filled out from reference TRBV5-1 and TRBJ2-5, the complete variable domain reads KAGVTQTPRYLIKTRGQQVTLSCSPISGHRSVSWYQQTPGQGLQFLFEYFSETQRNKGNFPGRFSGRQFSNSRSEMNVSTLELGDSALYLCASSLTGTETQYFGPGTRLLVL.

This clone was seen a few times. V gene TRBV5-4 combines with J gene TRBJ2-1; TRBD2 matches at 13 bases. CDR3 size: 15 residues. With 6 bases clipped from V and 6 bases from J, the junction kept 6 bases outside the gene matches. Germline CDR1 and CDR2: SGHNT and YYREEE (reference sequence). The CDR3 bases are TGTGCCAGCACCCCCGGGACTAGCGGGACCAATGAGCAGTTCTTC. Protein: CASTPGTSGTNEQFF.

The chain is built from TRBV7-9 and TRBJ1-2; the D is unclear. Germline CDR1 SEHNR, CDR2 FQNEAQ (reference sequence). Trimming cost V 0 bases and J 2 bases, with 7 bases left between them. CDR3 length equals 14 residues. CDR3 nucleotides: TGTGCCAGCAGCTTAGCCGAGAAGAACTATGGCTACACCTTC. Translated: CASSLAEKNYGYTF. The complete variable domain, with remaining parts taken from reference TRBV7-9 and TRBJ1-2, reads DTGVSQNPRHKITKRGQNVTFRCDPISEHNRLYWYRQTLGQGPEFLTYFQNEAQLEKSRLLSDRFSAERPKGSFSTLEIQRTEQGDSAMYLCASSLAEKNYGYTFGSGTRLTVV.

The chain is built from TRBV4-3 and TRBJ2-1, with 12 bases lining up with TRBD2. CDR1 and CDR2 from the germline V gene are LGHNA and YSLEER. V lost 5 bases, J lost 6 bases, and 5 bases stayed unmatched. This CDR3 region has 15 residues. The CDR3 loop is CASSVLAGGGNEQFF. CDR3 sequence (DNA): TGCGCCAGCAGCGTACTAGCGGGGGGAGGCAATGAGCAGTTCTTC.

About this clone itself: Its ends do not fully match the called genes, so a read error is possible. The chain combines TRBV9 with TRBJ1-6, with 12 bases identical to TRBD1. Germline V gene lookup returns CDR1 SGDLS and CDR2 YYNGEE. The CDR3 length is 17 residues. The CDR3 spells CASSTTGTGGIGSPLRF. The CDR3 coding sequence is TGTGCCAGCAGCACTACCGGGACAGGGGGCATAGGCTCACCCCTCCGCTTT.

The J gene is TRBJ1-5, the V gene TRBV5-1; 8 bases fit TRBD1. The V gene's germline CDR1 is SGHRS and CDR2 YFSETQ. Trimming removed 4 bases from V and 6 bases from J; junction bases left unmatched: 6. CDR3 size: 14 residues. The CDR3 sequence: CASSAGQGGQPQHF. CDR3 nucleotide sequence: TGCGCCAGCAGCGCCGGACAGGGAGGTCAGCCCCAGCATTTT.

V is TRBV2 and J is TRBJ1-1; 8 bases fit TRBD1. The CDR3 contains 15 residues. V was clipped by 3 bases and J by 10 bases; unmatched bases: 13. Germline V gives CDR1 SNHLY, CDR2 FYNNEI. The CDR3 DNA is TGTGCCAGCAGTGATACTACTGACAGGGGCGATGTAGCTTTCTTT. It codes for CASSDTTDRGDVAFF. Looking up the rest from reference TRBV2 and TRBJ1-1 gives the full variable domain: EPEVTQTPSHQVTQMGQEVILRCVPISNHLYFYWYRQILGQKVEFLVSFYNNEISEKSEIFDDQFSVERPDGSNFTLKIRSTKLEDSAMYFCASSDTTDRGDVAFFGQGTRLTVV.

The V and J genes are TRBV11-3 and TRBJ2-7, with D uncertain. The CDR3 extends over 12 amino acids. V shed 2 bases and J shed 3 bases, with 5 bases lying between them. CDR1 is SGHNT, CDR2 YENEEA, per germline. The CDR3 region has the DNA TGTGCCAGCAGCTTATCATTCTACGAGCAGTACTTC. This encodes CASSLSFYEQYF.

The chain combines TRBV6-5 with TRBJ1-6, with 7 positions matching TRBD1. The CDR3 length is 14 residues. With 6 bases clipped from V and 7 bases from J, the junction kept 6 bases outside the gene matches. In germline, CDR1 is MNHEY, CDR2 SVGAGI. CDR3 sequence: CASSPGQKNSPLHF. The CDR3, as DNA: TGTGCCAGCAGCCCGGGACAGAAAAATTCACCCCTCCACTTT.

J is TRBJ1-6 and V is TRBV30; tentative D call: TRBD1 (6 bases). Germline values: CDR1 GTSNPN, CDR2 SVGIG (reference sequence). CDR3 size: 15 residues. The germline V and J ends were trimmed by 3 bases and 0 bases, with 9 bases remaining between them. The CDR3 nucleotides are TGTGCCTGGAGACAGGGAAGCTCCTATAATTCACCCCTCCACTTT. It specifies CAWRQGSSYNSPLHF.

The chain recombines TRBV30 with TRBJ1-1; 7 positions agree with TRBD1. Germline CDR1 reads GTSNPN; CDR2 reads SVGIG (reference sequence). The length of the CDR3 is 11 residues. V was clipped by 5 bases and J by 5 bases; unmatched bases: 2. CDR3 DNA sequence: TGTGCCTGGGACAGGGAGACTGAAGCTTTCTTT. Encoded protein: CAWDRETEAFF.

This clone was seen only a few times. The chain is built from TRBV29-1 and TRBJ2-1, with D tentatively TRBD2 (6 bases). CDR1 and CDR2 from the germline V gene are SQVTM and ANQGSEA. Trimming took 7 bases from V and 5 from J, leaving 18 bases between them. The length of the CDR3 is 14 residues. The CDR3 reads CSAVGDSLNNEQFF. CDR3 nucleotides: TGCAGCGCCGTCGGGGACTCATTGAACAATGAGCAGTTCTTC.

The V call is TRBV2, the J call TRBJ1-2; possible D gene TRBD1, 6 bases. CDR1 SNHLY and CDR2 FYNNEI come from the germline V gene. Trimming removed 5 bases from V and 6 bases from J, with 25 bases in between. CDR3 length: 17 residues. CDR3 loop: CASSQVLGGRDANGYTF. CDR3 sequence (DNA): TGTGCCAGCAGTCAGGTATTGGGGGGCAGAGACGCCAATGGCTACACCTTC.

The chain is built from TRBV15 and TRBJ2-5; the match to TRBD2 covers 12 bases. V lost 4 bases to trimming and J lost 7 bases; unmatched junction nucleotides: 7. Germline CDR1 reads LNHNV; CDR2 reads YYDKDF (reference sequence). There are 15 residues in the CDR3. The CDR3 sequence: CATSMGLAGGPTQYF. For the CDR3, the DNA is TGTGCCACCAGCATGGGGCTAGCGGGGGGGCCGACCCAGTACTTC.

V and J are TRBV25-1 and TRBJ2-7, with TRBD1 identical over 10 bases. Germline V gives CDR1 MGHDK, CDR2 SYGVNS. The V and J ends lost 8 bases and 5 bases, in that order; junction bases with no gene match: 12. CDR3 length: 15 residues. The CDR3 region is CASRPTGTGVNEQYF. The CDR3 DNA reads as TGTGCCAGCCGCCCGACCGGGACAGGGGTTAACGAGCAGTACTTC.

The chain is built from TRBV6-1 and TRBJ2-6; D is unresolved. This CDR3 spans 17 amino acids. V lost 4 bases, J lost 2 bases, and 15 bases lay in between. From germline, CDR1 is MNHNS and CDR2 SASEGT. The CDR3 loop reads CASSALSIPTGANVLTF. The CDR3 DNA sequence: TGTGCCAGCAGTGCCCTATCAATTCCTACTGGGGCCAACGTCCTGACTTTC.

This clone showed up just a few times. The chain uses TRBV14 and TRBJ1-6, with D perhaps TRBD1 (6 bases). This CDR3 is built from 14 residues. Germline V gives CDR1 SGHDN, CDR2 FVKESK. Trimming removed 1 base from V and 15 bases from J, with 16 bases in between. CDR3 bases: TGTGCCAGCAGCCAAGTCGCCAGGGGCAGTAACCTCCACTTT. This translates into CASSQVARGSNLHF.

This rearrangement joins TRBV30 to TRBJ1-2; a weak D match, TRBD1 (5 bases). This CDR3 is built from 13 residues. V dropped 8 bases and J dropped 7 bases, with 20 bases sitting between them. Looked up from germline, CDR1 is GTSNPN and CDR2 is SVGIG (reference sequence). The CDR3 nucleotides read TGTGCCACCTCCAGGGACGCGCCGGGTGGCTACACCTTC. This encodes CATSRDAPGGYTF.

V gene TRBV11-3 combines with J gene TRBJ2-7; the D is unclear. CDR1 is SGHNT, CDR2 YENEEA, per germline. Trimming stripped 4 bases from V and 1 base from J, with 5 bases between. This CDR3 region has 12 residues. CDR3 sequence reads: CASSSESYEQYF. The CDR3 DNA follows: TGTGCCAGCAGCTCGGAATCCTACGAGCAGTACTTC.

The chain has TRBV23-1 and TRBJ1-5; the D gene is possibly TRBD1 (5 bases). Being an ORF, TRBV23-1 has a function that is uncertain. CDR3 length: 17 residues. V dropped 1 base and J dropped 0 bases, with 13 bases sitting between them. CDR3 nucleotide sequence: TGCGCCAGCAGTCAATTAATCGGACACCGTAGCAATCAGCCCCAGCATTTT. It encodes CASSQLIGHRSNQPQHF.

In the case of this clone: A much larger clone is a single base away; this may be a read error. This chain connects TRBV7-9 to TRBJ2-3; no clear D gene. From germline, CDR1 is SEHNR and CDR2 FQNEAQ (reference sequence). The CDR3 has 11 residues. Trimming shortened V by 6 bases and J by 2 bases, and 3 bases separated the two germline ends. CDR3 in amino acids: CASSNTDTQYF. CDR3 nucleotides: TGTGCCAGCAGTAACACAGATACGCAGTATTTT.